The text below deals with one T cell receptor beta chain. This sample is drawn from a study of blood T cell repertoires in COVID-19. Overall study context: COVID-19 samples collected from the United States, Italy and Spain covered acute and convalescent phases. PBMCs, B-cell-depleted T cells, or T cells were the source of the cDNA or gDNA that made up the material.

The CDR3 sequence is 12 residues long. Germline CDR1 is SEHNR and CDR2 is FQNEAQ (reference sequence). The V gene lost 1 base and the J gene lost 11 bases, with 9 bases spanning the gap. Original methodology: By means of reference gene primer amplification, nucleated cell counts were estimated. Profiling relied on immunoSEQ multiplex PCR, and the TCRdb table lists in-frame clones only, not all of them. From that table come the V and J calls and clone size; the DNA was used to work out D and trimming. Of under 85,000 clones listed, approximately 84% are singletons. Patients of the Seattle cohort, enrolled during active infection, were followed longitudinally.

The TCR was taken from a man aged 35 to 55 with COVID-19, enrolled during active disease. The sequencing input was peripheral blood. The chain links TRBV7-9 to TRBJ1-5; unclear D gene. The CDR3 region has the DNA TGTGCCAGCAGCTTAGTGTCCGGGTCCCAGCATTTT. Translating gives CASSLVSGSQHF.